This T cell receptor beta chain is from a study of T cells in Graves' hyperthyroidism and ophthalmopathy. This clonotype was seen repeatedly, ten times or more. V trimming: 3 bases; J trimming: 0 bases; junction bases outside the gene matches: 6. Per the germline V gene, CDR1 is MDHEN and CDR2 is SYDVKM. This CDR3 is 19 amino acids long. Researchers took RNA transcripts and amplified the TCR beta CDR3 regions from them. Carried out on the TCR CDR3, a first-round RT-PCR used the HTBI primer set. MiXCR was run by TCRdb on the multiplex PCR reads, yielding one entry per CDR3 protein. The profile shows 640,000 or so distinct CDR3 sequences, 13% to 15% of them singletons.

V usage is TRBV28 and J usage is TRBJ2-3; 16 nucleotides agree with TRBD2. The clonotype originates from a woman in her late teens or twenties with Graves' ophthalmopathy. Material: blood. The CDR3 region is CASSFWGLAGGASTDTQYF. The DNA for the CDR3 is TGTGCCAGCAGTTTTTGGGGACTAGCGGGAGGGGCTAGCACAGATACGCAGTATTTT.